The clone carrying this T cell receptor (beta chain) was seen a single time. This sample is drawn from a study of shared clonotypes between healthy human individuals. About the study: Each donor's CD8 memory used one plate, CD8 naive two, each CD4 subset three.

The protocol was immunoSEQ multiplex PCR, while the TCRdb copy is restricted to in-frame clones and leaves out a portion. The data hold some 630,000 clones, with approximately 96% observed a single time. Germline CDR1 and CDR2: SGHAT and FQDESV (reference sequence). The CDR3 length is 18 residues. V was pared by 4 bases and J by 3 bases, with 25 bases between. Naive CD8 cells lacked CD45RO and underwent positive selection for CCR7, leaving out terminally differentiated effector memory CD45RA+ cells. Nashville, Tennessee was home to all donors, who were Caucasian adults. The source material was naive CD8+ T cells sorted from blood. The receptor was isolated from a woman under 40 in good health. V and J are TRBV11-1 and TRBJ2-7, with D tentatively TRBD1 (6 bases). The chain's CDR3 is CASSSGYLGGQKYYEQYF. As DNA, the CDR3 is TGTGCCAGCAGCTCCGGGTACCTAGGAGGACAGAAATACTACGAGCAGTACTTC.